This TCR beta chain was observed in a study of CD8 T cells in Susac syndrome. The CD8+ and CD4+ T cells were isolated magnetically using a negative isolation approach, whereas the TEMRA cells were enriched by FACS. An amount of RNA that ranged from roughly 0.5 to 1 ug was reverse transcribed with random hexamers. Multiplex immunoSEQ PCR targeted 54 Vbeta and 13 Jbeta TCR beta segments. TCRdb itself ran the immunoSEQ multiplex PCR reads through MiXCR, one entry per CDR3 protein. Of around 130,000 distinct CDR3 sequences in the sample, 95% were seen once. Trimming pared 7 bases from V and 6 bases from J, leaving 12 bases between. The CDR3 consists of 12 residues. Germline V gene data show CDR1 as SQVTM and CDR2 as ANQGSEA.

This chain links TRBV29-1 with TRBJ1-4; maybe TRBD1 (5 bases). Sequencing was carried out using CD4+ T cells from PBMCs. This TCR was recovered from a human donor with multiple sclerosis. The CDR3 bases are TGCAGCGGAGGGGCGGCCGATGAAAAACTGTTTTTT. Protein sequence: CSGGAADEKLFF.